This note documents a single TCR beta chain sequence. Antigen: not known. The treatment denotes: around 19 received Ad26.COV2.S at low or high dose, single or two shots; a few received placebo; per-sample allocation not given. Sampling happened 63 days after the first vaccine or placebo injection. Participants' vaccine, an Ad26 vector, delivered Wuhan-strain SARS-CoV-2 spike. This record comes from a study of Ad26.COV2.S vaccination and SARS-CoV-2 variants. Study in general: Ad26.COV2.S shots went into the muscle once or twice, 56 days apart. Findings and limits, study-wide: Vaccine recipients and placebo recipients showed similar non-spike TCR breadth.

CDR1 MNHEY and CDR2 SMNVEV come from the germline V gene (reference sequence). V was cut by 3 bases and J by 3 bases, with 9 bases left in between. The CDR3 runs 14 residues. The data were produced by immunoSEQ multiplex PCR, yet TCRdb's version contains in-frame clones alone and is incomplete. The table has fewer than 400,000 clones, 85% to 90% seen once. Source: peripheral blood, taken in a trial of Ad26.COV2.S vaccine versus placebo. The receptor comes from a person between 18 and 60 years old who received the Ad26.COV2.S COVID-19 vaccine or a placebo. V and J are TRBV27 and TRBJ1-5; D is ambiguous. CDR3 DNA sequence: TGTGCCAGCAGTTTTGTGCCCACCAATCAGCCCCAGCATTTT. Its protein product is CASSFVPTNQPQHF.